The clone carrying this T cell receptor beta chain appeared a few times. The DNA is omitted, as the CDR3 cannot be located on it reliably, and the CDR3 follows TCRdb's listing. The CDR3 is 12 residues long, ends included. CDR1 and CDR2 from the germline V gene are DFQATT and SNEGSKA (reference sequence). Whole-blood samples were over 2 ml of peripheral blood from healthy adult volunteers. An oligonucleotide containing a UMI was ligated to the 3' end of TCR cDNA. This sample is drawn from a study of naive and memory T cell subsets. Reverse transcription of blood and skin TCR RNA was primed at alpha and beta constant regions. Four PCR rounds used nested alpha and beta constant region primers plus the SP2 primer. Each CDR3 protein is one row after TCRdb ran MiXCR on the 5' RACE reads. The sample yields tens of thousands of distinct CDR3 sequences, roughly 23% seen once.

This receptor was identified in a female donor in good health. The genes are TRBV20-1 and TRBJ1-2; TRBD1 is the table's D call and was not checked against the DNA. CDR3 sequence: CSARVAIGTDGF.